A single sample gave rise to the 17 T cell receptor beta chains below, sequenced in a study of CD8 T cells in ankylosing spondylitis. Study-wide results and limits: Seemingly characteristic of ankylosing spondylitis blood was a TCR beta motif consisting of about 8 highly homologous variants.

In TCRdb, the 5' RACE reads were re-called with MiXCR into one record per CDR3 protein. The repertoire holds 500,000 to 650,000 distinct CDR3 sequences, with 5.3% as singletons. Antigen specificity for these receptors is unknown. The source material was blood, either unsorted or a sorted T cell fraction (not recorded which). Every receptor here comes from a male donor with ankylosing spondylitis.

This clonotype was seen at least ten times. The genes are TRBV6-5 and TRBJ2-1; 8 bases line up with TRBD2. CDR3 length: 16 amino acids. Trimming removed 2 bases from V and 9 bases from J; junction bases left unmatched: 12. Germline CDR1 and CDR2: MNHEY and SVGAGI. CDR3 amino acids: CASSYLSSGSMGEQFF. CDR3 in DNA: TGTGCCAGCAGTTACCTCTCCAGCGGGAGCATGGGTGAGCAGTTCTTC.

This clonotype was recorded at least ten times. This chain connects TRBV20-1 to TRBJ1-2; a possible D gene is TRBD1 (5 bases). This CDR3 has 13 amino acids. V lost 0 bases to trimming and J lost 4 bases, with 9 bases between them. The germline gives CDR1 DFQATT, CDR2 SNEGSKA (reference sequence). CDR3 coding DNA: TGCAGTGCTAGAGACAGGGCTGGCTATGGCTACACCTTC. Protein sequence: CSARDRAGYGYTF.

This clonotype was counted a few times. The rearrangement joins TRBV20-1 to TRBJ2-1; 7 bases align to TRBD2. The CDR3 is made up of 13 amino acids. The V gene's germline CDR1 is DFQATT and CDR2 SNEGSKA (reference sequence). Trimming at V came to 7 bases and at J to 1 base, leaving 4 bases not matched to a gene. The CDR3 region has the DNA TGCAGTGTCCGGGACTATTCCTACAATGAGCAGTTCTTC. The encoded protein is CSVRDYSYNEQFF.

The rearrangement joins TRBV20-1 to TRBJ2-6; no clear D gene. The CDR3 consists of 13 residues. V was shortened by 3 bases and J by 0 bases, with 3 bases between the two germline ends. Germline V gives CDR1 DFQATT, CDR2 SNEGSKA (reference sequence). The CDR3 DNA sequence: TGCAGTGCTAGGCCCTCTGGGGCCAACGTCCTGACTTTC. Encoded protein: CSARPSGANVLTF.

Details on this clonotype: A much larger clone lies one base from this, so it may be a read error. V is TRBV11-2 and J is TRBJ2-1, with 14 bases fitting TRBD2. Germline V lookup: CDR1 SGHAT, CDR2 FQNNGV. V gave up 7 bases and J gave up 5 bases; unmatched junction bases: 4. The CDR3 is 15 amino acids. The CDR3 region is CASTQGLAGDNEQFF. The CDR3 DNA sequence: TGTGCCAGCACCCAGGGACTAGCGGGAGACAATGAGCAGTTCTTC. Supplemented by reference TRBV11-2 and TRBJ2-1, the full variable domain reads EAGVAQSPRYKIIEKRQSVAFWCNPISGHATLYWYQQILGQGPKLLIQFQNNGVVDDSQLPKDRFSAERLKGVDSTLKIQPAKLEDSAVYLCASTQGLAGDNEQFFGPGTRLTVL.

Many counts were recorded for this clonotype. The rearrangement joins TRBV4-3 to TRBJ1-4, with D possibly being TRBD1 (5 bases). The V and J ends lost 0 bases and 8 bases respectively, with 16 bases between them. The CDR3 covers 16 residues. In germline, CDR1 is LGHNA, CDR2 YSLEER. The DNA for the CDR3 is TGCGCCAGCAGCCAAGATTTTCCAGGGTGGGAGGAAAAACTGTTTTTT. This gives the protein CASSQDFPGWEEKLFF.

In this sample, this clonotype turned up many times. V and J are TRBV7-8 and TRBJ2-2; possibly TRBD1 for D (5 bases). The CDR3 totals 16 residues. Germline V gene sequence: CDR1 SGHVS, CDR2 FQNEAQ. Trimming took off 3 bases at V and 0 bases at J, with 11 bases between the two ends. The CDR3 sequence: CASSLFAGTNTGELFF. DNA for the CDR3: TGTGCCAGCAGCTTGTTTGCAGGGACGAACACCGGGGAGCTGTTTTTT. Filled out from reference TRBV7-8 and TRBJ2-2, the complete variable domain reads GAGVSQSPRYKVAKRGQDVALRCDPISGHVSLFWYQQALGQGPEFLTYFQNEAQLDKSGLPSDRFFAERPEGSVSTLKIQRTQQEDSAVYLCASSLFAGTNTGELFFGEGSRLTVL.

This clonotype was observed at least ten times. V usage is TRBV4-2 and J usage is TRBJ2-1; 8 nucleotides agree with TRBD2. Germline CDR1 and CDR2: LGHNA and YNFKEQ. This CDR3 has 15 amino acids. Trimming removed 0 bases from V and 6 bases from J; junction bases left unmatched: 4. The CDR3 DNA is TGTGCCAGCAGCCAAGAGAACGGGAGGGGCAATGAGCAGTTCTTC. This codes for CASSQENGRGNEQFF.

This clonotype has ten or more counts. In nucleotides, the CDR3 is TGTGCCAGCAGCTTCCCCGTTGGTAGCCGGACCTACAATGAGCAGTTCTTC. This encodes CASSFPVGSRTYNEQFF. V and J are TRBV7-6 and TRBJ2-1; D remains ambiguous. Trimming pared 3 bases from V and 2 bases from J, leaving 17 bases between. The germline V gene encodes CDR1 SGHVS and CDR2 FNYEAQ. This CDR3 has 17 residues.

At least ten counts were recorded for this clonotype. The genes are TRBV10-3 and TRBJ2-7, with TRBD1 matching 7 bases. CDR3 size: 14 residues. Germline V gives CDR1 ENHRY, CDR2 SYGVKD. V gave up 6 bases and J gave up 5 bases; unmatched junction bases: 10. The chain's CDR3 is CAIRADRARDEQYF. CDR3 in DNA: TGTGCCATCAGGGCCGACAGGGCTCGGGACGAGCAGTACTTC.

This clonotype was counted many times. The chain couples TRBV24-1 to TRBJ2-2; TRBD1 matches 7 bases. This CDR3 region has 17 residues. Trimming cost V 0 bases and J 4 bases; bases outside gene matches: 7. CDR1 is KGHDR and CDR2 is SFDVKD in the germline V gene. Here the CDR3 reads CATSDLTGVSGTGELFF. CDR3 sequence (DNA): TGTGCCACCAGTGATTTGACAGGGGTGAGCGGCACCGGGGAGCTGTTTTTT.

The chain combines TRBV7-2 with TRBJ2-7; D gene uncertain. This CDR3 region has 13 residues. Trimming took 2 bases from V and 2 from J, leaving 7 bases between them. Germline-derived CDR1 and CDR2 are SGHTA and FQGNSA. The CDR3, as DNA: TGTGCCAGCAGCTTACATAGGGCCTACGAGCAGTACTTC. Its translation: CASSLHRAYEQYF. The full variable domain, completed using reference TRBV7-2 and TRBJ2-7, is GAGVSQSPSNKVTEKGKDVELRCDPISGHTALYWYRQSLGQGLEFLIYFQGNSAPDKSGLPSDRFSAERTGGSVSTLTIQRTQQEDSAVYLCASSLHRAYEQYFGPGTRLTVT.

This clonotype has at least ten counts. The chain has TRBV20-1 and TRBJ1-1; D might be TRBD1 (5 bases). The CDR3 is made up of 12 amino acids. Between the trimmed V and J ends, which lost 5 bases and 4 bases, there was a span of 11 bases. Germline V gives CDR1 DFQATT, CDR2 SNEGSKA (reference sequence). DNA for the CDR3: TGCAGTGCTGATGTGGGGGGCACTGAAGCTTTCTTT. It translates to CSADVGGTEAFF.

In this sample, this clonotype turned up many times. V usage is TRBV10-3 and J usage is TRBJ2-2; perhaps TRBD2 as D (5 bases). The CDR3 has 14 residues. The germline V gene has CDR1 ENHRY and CDR2 SYGVKD. V was shortened by 3 bases and J by 2 bases, with 7 bases between the two germline ends. The DNA for the CDR3 is TGTGCCATCAGTGAAGGACTTAACACCGGGGAGCTGTTTTTT. Protein sequence: CAISEGLNTGELFF.

This clonotype was recorded at least ten times. The chain combines TRBV20-1 with TRBJ1-3; D is possibly TRBD1 (5 bases). Germline CDR1 reads DFQATT; CDR2 reads SNEGSKA (reference sequence). CDR3 length: 15 residues. V shed 2 bases and J shed 0 bases, with 11 bases lying between them. DNA of the CDR3: TGCAGTGCTAGATTCGCGGGGGGCTCTGGAAACACCATATATTTT. Its translation: CSARFAGGSGNTIYF.

At least ten counts were recorded for this clonotype. V and J are TRBV29-1 and TRBJ1-1, with D possibly being TRBD1 (5 bases). V was shortened by 7 bases and J by 1 base, with 13 bases between the two germline ends. The CDR3 sequence is 13 residues long. In germline, CDR1 is SQVTM, CDR2 ANQGSEA. CDR3 in DNA: TGCAGCGCCAGTCCTCAGGGGAACACTGAAGCTTTCTTT. Protein sequence: CSASPQGNTEAFF.

This clonotype was recorded at least ten times. V gene TRBV7-2 combines with J gene TRBJ2-1; D gene unclear. V lost 8 bases and J 14 bases, leaving 7 bases between the germline ends. Germline V gene data show CDR1 as SGHTA and CDR2 as FQGNSA. The CDR3 is made up of 8 amino acids. The CDR3 nucleotides read TGTGCCAGCTCCCATGAGTTCTTC. It codes for CASSHEFF.